Presented here are 2 T cell receptor beta chains from one specimen sequenced in a study of PD-L1 blockade in urothelial cancer. The data were produced by immunoSEQ multiplex PCR, yet TCRdb's version contains in-frame clones alone and is incomplete. The sample shows about 51,000 clones, approximately 83% of them seen only once. The input for sequencing was PBMCs, taken around atezolizumab (anti-PD-L1) treatment. These receptors originate from a man aged 60 to 75 with urothelial cancer.

The V and J genes are TRBV5-4 and TRBJ2-3, with no clear D. V dropped 4 bases and J dropped 3 bases, with 12 bases sitting between them. Germline values: CDR1 SGHNT, CDR2 YYREEE (reference sequence). The CDR3 is made up of 14 amino acids. The CDR3 DNA is TGTGCCAGCAGCGGGCAGATAGAAACAGATACGCAGTATTTT. Translated: CASSGQIETDTQYF.

This chain joins TRBV5-4 and TRBJ1-1; 8 positions match TRBD1. The trim removed 1 base at V and 8 bases at J, leaving 4 bases unmatched. The CDR3 runs 13 residues. Germline values: CDR1 SGHNT, CDR2 YYREEE (reference sequence). For the CDR3, the DNA is TGTGCCAGCAGCTTGCAGGGGGCGGACGAAGCTTTCTTT. This translates into CASSLQGADEAFF.